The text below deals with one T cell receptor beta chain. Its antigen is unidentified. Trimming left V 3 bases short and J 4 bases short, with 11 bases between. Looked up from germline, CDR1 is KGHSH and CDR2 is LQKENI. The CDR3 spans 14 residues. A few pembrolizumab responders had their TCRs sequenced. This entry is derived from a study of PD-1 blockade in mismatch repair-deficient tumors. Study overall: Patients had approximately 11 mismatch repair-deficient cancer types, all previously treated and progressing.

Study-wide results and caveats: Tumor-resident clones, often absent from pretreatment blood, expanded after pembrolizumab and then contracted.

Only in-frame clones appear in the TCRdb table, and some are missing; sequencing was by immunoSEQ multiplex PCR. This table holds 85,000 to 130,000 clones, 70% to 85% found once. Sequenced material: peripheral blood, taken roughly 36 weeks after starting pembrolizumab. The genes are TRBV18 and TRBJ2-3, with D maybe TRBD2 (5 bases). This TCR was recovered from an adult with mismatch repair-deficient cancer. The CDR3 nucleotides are TGTGCCAGCTCACCCACACCGGAGGCAGATACGCAGTATTTT. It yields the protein CASSPTPEADTQYF.